These T cell receptor beta chains were read from a single sample in a study of T cell responses to AZD1222 COVID-19 vaccine. Using immunoSEQ multiplex PCR, the repertoire was profiled, and TCRdb retains in-frame clones only, with some absent. The sample consists of roughly 45,000 clones, over 60% of them appearing once. Sample: peripheral blood, taken on day 0 of AZD1222 vaccination. The receptor source for this set is an adult in good health. The conserved cysteine and the conserved F or W are not part of the CDR3 here.

J gene: TRBJ1-1
V gene: TRBV29-1
CDR3 protein: SVDEGDYTEAF

J gene: TRBJ2-2
V gene: TRBV24-1
CDR3 protein: ATSGKGDRGFDTGELF

J gene: TRBJ2-3
V gene: TRBV19
CDR3 protein: ASSITGTGWANTQY

J gene: TRBJ2-3
V gene: TRBV5-4
CDR3 protein: ASSERLAGGLDTQY

J gene: TRBJ1-3
V gene: TRBV6-1
CDR3 protein: ASSDGQGSIFNTIY

J gene: TRBJ2-1
V gene: TRBV13
CDR3 protein: ASSTRPGWTSRDEQF

J gene: TRBJ1-4
V gene: TRBV7-2
CDR3 protein: ASSITGGTNEKLF

J gene: TRBJ1-2
V gene: TRBV2
CDR3 protein: ASSEPGGIGYT

J gene: TRBJ2-1
V gene: TRBV5-1
CDR3 protein: ASSLDRGVFDEQF

J gene: TRBJ1-6
V gene: TRBV7-9
CDR3 protein: ASSPGGAGSPLH

J gene: TRBJ1-1
V gene: TRBV5-1
CDR3 protein: ASSFQQMNTEAF

J gene: TRBJ2-5
V gene: TRBV11-2
CDR3 protein: ASSYPRGGGGETQY

J gene: TRBJ2-3
V gene: TRBV6-2/TRBV6-3
CDR3 protein: ASSYPDTDTQY

J gene: TRBJ1-1
V gene: TRBV6-5
CDR3 protein: ASSDGTGFRTEAF

J gene: TRBJ2-3
V gene: TRBV6-2/TRBV6-3
CDR3 protein: ASSWGTGGMGTDTQY

J gene: TRBJ2-1
V gene: TRBV27
CDR3 protein: ASSSRALVRGTEQF

J gene: TRBJ2-7
V gene: TRBV5-1
CDR3 protein: ASKMGRDLYEQY

J gene: TRBJ2-3
V gene: TRBV7-6
CDR3 protein: ASSALAGGRTDTQY

J gene: TRBJ1-2
V gene: TRBV19
CDR3 protein: ASISGSNYGYT

J gene: TRBJ2-2
V gene: TRBV25-1
CDR3 protein: ASSDLRVGGELF

J gene: TRBJ1-2
V gene: TRBV28
CDR3 protein: ASTTSGQYYGYT

J gene: TRBJ2-7
V gene: TRBV5-1
CDR3 protein: ASSPEAQSYEQY

J gene: TRBJ1-2
V gene: TRBV3-1/TRBV3-2
CDR3 protein: ASSQGNRDYGYT

J gene: TRBJ2-5
V gene: TRBV7-2
CDR3 protein: ASSSSSSGGTQY

J gene: TRBJ1-1
V gene: TRBV11-1
CDR3 protein: ASSDRAPRMEAF

J gene: TRBJ1-3
V gene: TRBV5-6
CDR3 protein: ASSLYTHSGNTIY

J gene: TRBJ2-1
V gene: TRBV10-1
CDR3 protein: ASSDLNEQF

J gene: TRBJ2-1
V gene: TRBV7-2
CDR3 protein: ASSLGGDRGNEQF

J gene: TRBJ2-1
V gene: TRBV5-4
CDR3 protein: ASSDGRDYNEQF

J gene: TRBJ1-4
V gene: TRBV7-9
CDR3 protein: ASSGKAGDWEKLF

J gene: TRBJ2-3
V gene: TRBV19
CDR3 protein: ASSASSRAYSDTQY

J gene: TRBJ1-3
V gene: TRBV9
CDR3 protein: ASSPEEGSSGNTIY

J gene: TRBJ1-2
V gene: TRBV28
CDR3 protein: ASSLAANYGYT

J gene: TRBJ1-6
V gene: TRBV3-1/TRBV3-2
CDR3 protein: ASSQDMGNNSPLH

J gene: TRBJ2-3
V gene: TRBV24-1
CDR3 protein: ATSDPTSQGTDTQY

J gene: TRBJ1-2
V gene: TRBV6-5
CDR3 protein: ASTPGQIYGYT

J gene: TRBJ2-1
V gene: TRBV11-2
CDR3 protein: ASSSPRVAGGFYNEQF

J gene: TRBJ1-3
V gene: TRBV18
CDR3 protein: ASSSGTGAGNTIY

J gene: TRBJ1-2
V gene: TRBV30
CDR3 protein: AWSVQENYGYT

J gene: TRBJ2-5
V gene: TRBV24-1
CDR3 protein: ATSDRGLAGAGQETQY

J gene: TRBJ2-7
V gene: TRBV28
CDR3 protein: ASSRDSPYEQY

J gene: TRBJ2-3
V gene: TRBV3-1/TRBV3-2
CDR3 protein: ASSQGGTVSGQY

J gene: TRBJ1-2
V gene: TRBV5-4
CDR3 protein: ASSLVRGPGYGYT

J gene: TRBJ1-5
V gene: TRBV6-1
CDR3 protein: ASSEETGRGGNQPQH

J gene: TRBJ1-3
V gene: TRBV6-5
CDR3 protein: ASRGLFSGNTIY

J gene: TRBJ1-1
V gene: TRBV6-5
CDR3 protein: ASTRTDSMNTEAF

J gene: TRBJ2-2
V gene: TRBV27
CDR3 protein: ASSRLAGATGELF

J gene: TRBJ2-2
V gene: TRBV30
CDR3 protein: AWGGDGRTGELF

J gene: TRBJ2-1
V gene: TRBV6-1
CDR3 protein: ASSEFRYNEQF

J gene: TRBJ2-2
V gene: TRBV7-3
CDR3 protein: ASSRTGTGGRNTGELF

J gene: TRBJ1-2
V gene: TRBV28
CDR3 protein: ASSTSGQGAYGYT

J gene: TRBJ2-2
V gene: TRBV9
CDR3 protein: ASSDRGQTGELF

J gene: TRBJ1-1
V gene: TRBV10-3
CDR3 protein: AISLTGQGAGANTEAF

J gene: TRBJ1-2
V gene: TRBV2
CDR3 protein: ASSRDRTSYGYT

J gene: TRBJ1-2
V gene: TRBV5-4
CDR3 protein: ASSLGSGQVNGYT

J gene: TRBJ2-2
V gene: TRBV4-1
CDR3 protein: ASSQEGSTGELF

J gene: TRBJ2-2
V gene: TRBV4-2
CDR3 protein: ASSPWGGGNTGELF

J gene: TRBJ1-2
V gene: TRBV7-9
CDR3 protein: ASSLASEIGYT

J gene: TRBJ1-2
V gene: TRBV5-1
CDR3 protein: ASSLGDRNYGYT